Each of the 21 T cell receptor beta chains below was sequenced from the same sample in a study of T cells in Graves' hyperthyroidism and ophthalmopathy (dated by TCRdb to between 2019 and 2020). Preparation of the library involved multiplex PCR. Sequencing was performed on an Illumina HiSeq 2000. Amplification of TCR beta CDR3 regions was carried out from RNA transcripts. A first-round RT-PCR of the TCR CDR3 used the HTBI primer set with the Qiagen OneStep RT-PCR kit. The raw public data were reprocessed by TCRdb itself: fastp quality trimming at Q25, MiXCR clonotype calling, in-frame beta chains only. Each entry is one CDR3 protein sequence, shown with its most common DNA and genes. Recorded for this sample are hundreds of thousands of distinct CDR3 sequences; around 15% of them occurred a single time. The ten largest clonotypes hold about 4% of the sample. Material for sequencing was blood. The receptors were gathered from a woman aged 40 to 50 with Graves' ophthalmopathy.

Ten or more counts support this clonotype. The chain combines TRBV12-3 or TRBV12-4 with TRBJ1-1; no firm D call. Trimming removed 7 bases from V and 0 bases from J, with 6 bases in between. The CDR3 totals 12 residues. The CDR3 is CASTSMNTEAFF. CDR3 bases: TGTGCCAGCACCTCTATGAACACTGAAGCTTTCTTT.

This clonotype was seen at least ten times. The chain employs TRBV12-3 or TRBV12-4 and TRBJ1-6; 7 bases are shared with TRBD1. This CDR3 contains 14 residues. With V trimmed by 6 bases and J by 8 bases, 7 bases remained unmatched. The CDR3 reads CASSRDRQYSPLHF. The CDR3 region has the DNA TGTGCCAGCAGCCGGGACAGACAGTATTCACCCCTCCACTTT.

This clonotype was seen ten or more times. Mismatch with germline at one junction end may stem from a read error. CDR3 coding DNA: TGTACCAGCAGTTTAGAACCGTCCTACGAGCAGTACTTC. Protein sequence: CTSSLEPSYEQYF. The chain has TRBV28 and TRBJ2-7; unclear D gene. The germline gives CDR1 MDHEN, CDR2 SYDVKM. The CDR3 totals 13 residues.

This clonotype was counted ten times or more. The J gene is TRBJ1-5, the V gene TRBV27; 8 bases line up with TRBD1. This CDR3 has 18 amino acids. Germline-derived CDR1 and CDR2 are MNHEY and SMNVEV (reference sequence). V shed 3 bases and J 4 bases; nucleotides not matched to a gene: 14. CDR3 bases: TGTGCCAGCAGTTTGATATCAGGGGGCGCGGCAAATAATCAGCCCCAGCATTTT. As protein: CASSLISGGAANNQPQHF.

The sample holds many counts of this clonotype. V usage is TRBV6-5 and J usage is TRBJ2-7; D might be TRBD2 (6 bases). Germline V CDR1 and CDR2: MNHEY, SVGAGI. The CDR3 sequence is 13 residues long. Trimming cost V 2 bases and J 3 bases, with 8 bases left between them. The CDR3 region is CASSYATSYEQYF. DNA for the CDR3: TGTGCCAGCAGTTACGCGACTAGCTACGAGCAGTACTTC.

This clonotype showed up many times. This sequence joins TRBV10-3 and TRBJ2-5; 9 nucleotides line up with TRBD2. V lost 10 bases, J lost 5 bases, and 8 bases stayed unmatched. This CDR3 is built from 13 residues. The germline CDR1 and CDR2 sequences are ENHRY and SYGVKD. CDR3 residues: CATLAGEGETQYF. CDR3 nucleotides: TGTGCCACATTAGCGGGAGAGGGTGAGACCCAGTACTTC.

At least ten counts were recorded for this clonotype. This chain uses TRBV6-1 with TRBJ2-7; TRBD1 aligns across 8 bases. Trimming at V came to 6 bases and at J to 1 base, leaving 11 bases not matched to a gene. CDR1 and CDR2 from the germline V gene are MNHNS and SASEGT. This CDR3 has 16 residues. The CDR3 region has the DNA TGTGCCAGCAGACAGACCCCGGGACAGGAATCCTACGAGCAGTACTTC. This codes for CASRQTPGQESYEQYF.

This clonotype has a count of ten or more. The chain is built from TRBV10-3 and TRBJ1-5, with TRBD1 as a possible D gene (5 bases). The germline V gene encodes CDR1 ENHRY and CDR2 SYGVKD. The CDR3 totals 17 residues. V shed 3 bases and J shed 0 bases, with 15 bases lying between them. The CDR3 is CAISDHRRFYSNQPQHF. The CDR3 nucleotides read TGTGCCATCAGTGACCACAGGCGATTCTATAGCAATCAGCCCCAGCATTTT.

This clonotype occurred a few times. This may stem from a read error, because a much larger clone lies one nucleotide away. J is TRBJ2-7 and V is TRBV6-1; 11 nucleotides match TRBD2. The CDR3 loop spans 15 amino acids. The germline V gene encodes CDR1 MNHNS and CDR2 SASEGT. V was pared by 8 bases and J by 4 bases, with 10 bases of the junction left unmatched. The CDR3 region is CASGTLAGGQYEQYF. In DNA form, the CDR3 reads TGTGCCAGCGGGACCCTAGCGGGAGGCCAGTACGAGCAGTACTTC.

This clonotype was counted at least ten times. J is TRBJ2-4 and V is TRBV6-2 or TRBV6-3; D possibly corresponds to TRBD1 (5 bases). Germline CDR1 is MNHEY and CDR2 is SVGEGT. The germline V and J ends were trimmed by 5 bases and 0 bases, with 11 bases remaining between them. The CDR3 runs to 15 residues. DNA of the CDR3: TGTGCCAGCAGTCGACAGAGACTAGCCAAAAACATTCAGTACTTC. Its protein is CASSRQRLAKNIQYF.

The sample holds a few counts of this clonotype. This chain uses TRBV11-2 with TRBJ2-3; 11 bases are shared with TRBD2. After removal of 5 bases from V and 2 bases from J, the junction contained 9 bases not matched to a gene. The V gene's germline CDR1 is SGHAT and CDR2 FQNNGV. This CDR3 is 17 amino acids long. The CDR3 sequence: CASSRLAGGRYTDTQYF. The CDR3 DNA is TGTGCCAGCAGCCGGCTAGCGGGGGGACGCTACACAGATACGCAGTATTTT.

This clonotype was detected ten times or more. The chain couples TRBV12-3 or TRBV12-4 to TRBJ1-5, with D maybe TRBD1 (6 bases). CDR3 length: 14 residues. Trimming took 6 bases from V and 0 from J, leaving 9 bases between them. CDR3 nucleotide sequence: TGTGCCAGCAGGGACAGCTATAGCAATCAGCCCCAGCATTTT. Residues: CASRDSYSNQPQHF.

This clonotype was seen repeatedly, ten times or more. This could be a read error, since a much larger clone is one nucleotide away. The rearrangement uses TRBV11-2 and TRBJ2-7, with a tentative D call TRBD2 (5 bases). Germline V gene data show CDR1 as SGHAT and CDR2 as FQNNGV. The CDR3 loop spans 13 amino acids. Trimming took 1 base from V and 3 from J, leaving 7 bases between them. CDR3 region: CASSLVEGYEQYF. The CDR3 DNA is TGTGCCAGCAGCTTAGTTGAGGGCTACGAGCAGTACTTC.

Many counts were recorded for this clonotype. The chain couples TRBV20-1 to TRBJ1-1; D is possibly TRBD1 (5 bases). Germline lookup yields CDR1 DFQATT and CDR2 SNEGSKA (reference sequence). Trimming left V 1 base short and J 7 bases short, with 16 bases between. The CDR3 has 14 amino acids. The CDR3 nucleotides read TGCAGTGCTAGAGCTGGTAGGGGAGGCCTTGAAGCTTTCTTT. This sequence encodes CSARAGRGGLEAFF.

The table lists this clonotype with a few counts. The V gene is TRBV4-1, the J gene TRBJ1-1; unclear D gene. The CDR3 loop spans 18 amino acids. The germline V gene has CDR1 MGHRA and CDR2 YSYEKL. V lost 4 bases and J 2 bases, leaving 23 bases between the germline ends. CDR3 coding DNA: TGCGCCAGCAGCCCGTGGCCGCCTGACGGAGATCTTAACACTGAAGCTTTCTTT. Translating gives CASSPWPPDGDLNTEAFF.

In its sample, this clonotype was seen many times. The chain has TRBV6-2 or TRBV6-3 and TRBJ2-5, with D uncertain. Germline V CDR1 and CDR2: MNHEY, SVGEGT. V gave up 0 bases and J gave up 2 bases, with 16 bases separating them. The CDR3 has 17 residues. CDR3 nucleotide sequence: TGTGCCAGCAGTTACTCTCGCTCCGGAAGTCGTCAAGAGACCCAGTACTTC. Its protein is CASSYSRSGSRQETQYF.

Ten or more counts support this clonotype. This chain connects TRBV7-9 to TRBJ2-7; TRBD2 is a possible D gene (6 bases). This CDR3 contains 14 residues. Germline-derived CDR1 and CDR2 are SEHNR and FQNEAQ (reference sequence). Trimming stripped 4 bases from V and 3 bases from J, with 13 bases between. The CDR3 here is CASSSRESVYEQYF. The CDR3 DNA reads TGTGCCAGCAGCTCCCGGGAGAGTGTCTACGAGCAGTACTTC. The full variable domain, its missing parts supplied by reference TRBV7-9 and TRBJ2-7, is DTGVSQNPRHKITKRGQNVTFRCDPISEHNRLYWYRQTLGQGPEFLTYFQNEAQLEKSRLLSDRFSAERPKGSFSTLEIQRTEQGDSAMYLCASSSRESVYEQYFGPGTRLTVT.

The chain is built from TRBV27 and TRBJ2-4, with 16 bases identical to TRBD2. Germline V gene lookup returns CDR1 MNHEY and CDR2 SMNVEV (reference sequence). CDR3 length: 20 amino acids. With V trimmed by 4 bases and J by 0 bases, 9 bases remained unmatched. In DNA form, the CDR3 reads TGTGCCAGCAGTTCGGGACTAGCGGGAGGGGGTAATCTAGCCAAAAACATTCAGTACTTC. Translated, it gives CASSSGLAGGGNLAKNIQYF.

The sample holds many counts of this clonotype. This chain links TRBV4-2 with TRBJ2-5; 7 positions match TRBD1. Trimming cost V 0 bases and J 4 bases; bases outside gene matches: 5. CDR3 size: 15 residues. CDR1 LGHNA and CDR2 YNFKEQ come from the germline V gene. The CDR3 sequence is CASSQELRDRETQYF. Written as DNA, the CDR3 is TGTGCCAGCAGCCAAGAGCTCCGGGACAGAGAGACCCAGTACTTC.

This clonotype has a count of ten or more. The rearrangement uses TRBV7-2 and TRBJ2-5, with 7 bases fitting TRBD2. V dropped 4 bases and J dropped 5; count of bases not matched to a gene: 7. This CDR3 region has 14 residues. The germline V gene encodes CDR1 SGHTA and CDR2 FQGNSA. In nucleotides, the CDR3 is TGTGCCAGCAGCTCAGCGGGATTGGGGGAGACCCAGTACTTC. Translation gives CASSSAGLGETQYF.

The chain combines TRBV6-2 or TRBV6-3 with TRBJ1-1; TRBD1 agrees at 12 bases. Germline CDR1 reads MNHEY; CDR2 reads SVGEGT. V shed 7 bases, J shed 5 bases, and the junction held 17 bases outside the gene matches. The CDR3 length is 18 residues. CDR3 in DNA: TGTGCCAGCACCCCCACTAGAGGGACAGGGGGCGCAGAAACTGAAGCTTTCTTT. It is translated as CASTPTRGTGGAETEAFF.